This T cell receptor (beta chain) was recorded in a study of T cell changes during pregnancy in multiple sclerosis. The CDR3 has 14 amino acids. V lost 4 bases and J 5 bases, leaving 14 bases between the germline ends. The germline CDR1 and CDR2 sequences are MGHRA and YSYEKL. Profiling relied on immunoSEQ multiplex PCR, and the TCRdb table lists in-frame clones only, not all of them. The data contain about 44,000 clones, 92% of them singletons. V gene TRBV4-1 combines with J gene TRBJ2-5, with D perhaps matching TRBD2 (6 bases). The TCR comes from a female donor with multiple sclerosis, enrolled in a pregnancy study. Sequencing used peripheral blood. CDR3 sequence reads: CASSRAREAETQYF. In nucleotides, the CDR3 is TGCGCCAGCAGCCGGGCCAGGGAGGCGGAGACCCAGTACTTC.